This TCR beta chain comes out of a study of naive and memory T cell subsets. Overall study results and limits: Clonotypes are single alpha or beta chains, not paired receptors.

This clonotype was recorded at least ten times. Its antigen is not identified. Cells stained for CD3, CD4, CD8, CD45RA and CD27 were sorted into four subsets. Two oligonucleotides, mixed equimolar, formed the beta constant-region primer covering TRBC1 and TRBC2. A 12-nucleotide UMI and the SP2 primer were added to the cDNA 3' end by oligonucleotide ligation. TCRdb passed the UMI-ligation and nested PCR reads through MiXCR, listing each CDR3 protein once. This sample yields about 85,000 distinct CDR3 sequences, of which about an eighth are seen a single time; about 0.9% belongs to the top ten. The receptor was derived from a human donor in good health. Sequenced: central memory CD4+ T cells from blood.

DNA for the CDR3: TGTGCCAGCAGTGAATGGTGGTCAGTGGAGCAGTACTTC. It translates to CASSEWWSVEQYF. The rearrangement joins TRBV2 to TRBJ2-7; no clear D. CDR1 and CDR2 from the germline V gene are SNHLY and FYNNEI. This CDR3 has 13 amino acids. V was cut by 2 bases and J by 7 bases, with 12 bases left in between. Filled out from reference TRBV2 and TRBJ2-7, the complete variable domain reads EPEVTQTPSHQVTQMGQEVILRCVPISNHLYFYWYRQILGQKVEFLVSFYNNEISEKSEIFDDQFSVERPDGSNFTLKIRSTKLEDSAMYFCASSEWWSVEQYFGPGTRLTVT.